The T cell receptor (beta chain) under discussion was sequenced for a study of breast tumors, draining lymph nodes, adjacent tissues. Study conclusions and caveats: Data only fit, rather than demonstrated, lymph node origin of most tumor T cells.

There are many counts of this clonotype. Its antigen is currently unknown. Axillary draining lymph nodes of breast cancer patients supplied the node samples. CDR3 length: 15 residues. Germline assignment: CDR1 MNHNS and CDR2 SASEGT. V was clipped by 7 bases and J by 3 bases; unmatched bases: 5. TCRdb called the multiplex PCR reads again in MiXCR, with one record for every CDR3 protein. The data show over 150,000 distinct CDR3 sequences, approximately 33% seen once. The TCR was taken from a female donor with breast cancer. Some clones in this sample may be carry-over from other donors' samples. The chain employs TRBV6-1 and TRBJ1-5, with 11 bases matching TRBD1. The specimen sequenced was axillary lymph node tissue. The CDR3 nucleotides read TGTGCCAGCAAATCGGACAGGGGGCCCAATCAGCCCCAGCATTTT. As protein: CASKSDRGPNQPQHF.